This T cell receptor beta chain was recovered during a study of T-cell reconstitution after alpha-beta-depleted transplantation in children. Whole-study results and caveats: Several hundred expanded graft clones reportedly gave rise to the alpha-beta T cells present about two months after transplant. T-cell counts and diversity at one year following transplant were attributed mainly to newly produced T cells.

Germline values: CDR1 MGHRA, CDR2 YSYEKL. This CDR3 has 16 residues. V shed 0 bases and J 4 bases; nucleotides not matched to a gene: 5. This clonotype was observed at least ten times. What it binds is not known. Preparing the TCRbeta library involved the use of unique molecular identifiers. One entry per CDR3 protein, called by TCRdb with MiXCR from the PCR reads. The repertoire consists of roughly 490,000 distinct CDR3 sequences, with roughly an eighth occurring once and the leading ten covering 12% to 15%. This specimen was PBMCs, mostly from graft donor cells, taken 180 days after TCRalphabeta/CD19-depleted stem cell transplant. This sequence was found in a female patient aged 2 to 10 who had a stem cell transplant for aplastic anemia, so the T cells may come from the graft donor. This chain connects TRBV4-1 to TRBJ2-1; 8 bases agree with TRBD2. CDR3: CASSQDILAVYNEQFF. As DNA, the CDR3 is TGCGCCAGCAGCCAAGATATACTAGCGGTATACAATGAGCAGTTCTTC.